The sequence of this TCR beta chain was determined in a study of blood T cells in healthy people across ages. Findings of the study overall: The study found more naive CD4+ cells and higher diversity in long-lived than aged donors. Bulk PBMC profiling left naive and antigen-experienced comparisons inconclusive.

The use of a sample-barcoded 5' primer and a J-beta primer mix characterized a second PCR of roughly 6 to 11 cycles. The study obtained at least 2.5 million CDR3-containing paired-end reads from every sample. TCRdb reanalysed the 5' RACE reads using MiXCR and keeps one entry per CDR3 protein. The table includes approximately 810,000 distinct CDR3 sequences, 30% to 45% detected once. This clonotype has a handful of counts. Its specificity is not known. The CDR3 is 16 amino acids. The ends lost 3 bases at V and 6 bases at J; junction bases unmatched: 8. In germline, CDR1 is LGHNA, CDR2 YSLEER. The chain combines TRBV4-3 with TRBJ1-6; TRBD1 matches at 7 bases. Sequencing was done on a sample of blood. The sequence was obtained from a man in his late teens or twenties in good health. The CDR3 spells CASSHATGTVNSPLHF. CDR3 DNA: TGCGCCAGCAGCCATGCCACCGGGACAGTTAATTCACCCCTCCACTTT.